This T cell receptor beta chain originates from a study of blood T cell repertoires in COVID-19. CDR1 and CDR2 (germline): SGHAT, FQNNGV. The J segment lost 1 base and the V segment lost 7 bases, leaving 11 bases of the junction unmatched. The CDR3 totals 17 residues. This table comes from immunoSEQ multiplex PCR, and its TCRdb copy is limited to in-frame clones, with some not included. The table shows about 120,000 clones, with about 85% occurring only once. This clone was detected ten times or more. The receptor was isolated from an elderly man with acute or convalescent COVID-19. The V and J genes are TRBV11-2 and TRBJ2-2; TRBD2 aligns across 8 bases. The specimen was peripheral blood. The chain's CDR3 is CASTGRAGARNTGELFF. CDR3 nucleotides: TGTGCCAGCACCGGGCGAGCGGGGGCCCGGAACACCGGGGAGCTGTTTTTT.